A selection of T cell receptor beta chains follows, all from one sample in a study of cytomegalovirus exposure and HLA in healthy donors. Generated by immunoSEQ multiplex PCR, the TCRdb table keeps only in-frame clones and is missing some. The listing records 220,000 or so clones. Sequences were obtained from PBMCs. The receptors shown here come from a girl aged 2 to 9 in good health and CMV-seropositive. Each CDR3 is given with its conserved first and last residue. The D gene is left open where the match is weak.

D: .; length: 14; V: TRBV28; CDR3: CASSFFSRQIEAFF
D: .; length: 15; V: TRBV6-1; CDR3: CASSEWGVSTDTQYF
D: .; length: 13; V: TRBV9; CDR3: CASSPGREETQYF
D: .; length: 11; V: TRBV27; CDR3: CASSLGSEQYF
D: TRBD2; length: 13; V: TRBV30; CDR3: CAWRLAADYEQYF
D: TRBD2; length: 15; V: TRBV29-1; CDR3: CSVGRGSGTSQEQFF
D: TRBD2; length: 14; V: TRBV15; CDR3: CAIGLAGLADTQYF
D: TRBD1; length: 16; V: TRBV5-8; CDR3: CASSPGRGRLQETQYF
D: .; length: 19; V: TRBV7-6; CDR3: CASSFVWQLGQPNTGELFF
D: TRBD1; length: 15; V: TRBV2; CDR3: CASRARDRANNEQFF